The 30 T cell receptor beta chains reported below all come from one sample, sequenced in a study of T cell responses to AZD1222 COVID-19 vaccine. TCRdb keeps only in-frame clones here, not all; method: immunoSEQ multiplex PCR. The top ten hold about 5% of the sample, which has under 85,000 clones, around 90% seen once. The material sequenced was peripheral blood, taken on day 0 of MenACWY control vaccination. These TCRs come from an adult in good health.

The count of this clone is one. The chain has TRBV6-5 and TRBJ1-5; the match to TRBD1 covers 7 bases. The CDR3 length is 15 residues. Germline V gives CDR1 MNHEY, CDR2 SVGAGI. Unmatched junction bases numbered 6, after V lost 0 bases and J lost 7 bases. CDR3 nucleotide sequence: TGTGCCAGCAGTTACTCGACAGGGTTGATACAGCCCCAGCATTTT. It translates to CASSYSTGLIQPQHF.

The rearrangement uses TRBV3-1 (or the pseudogene TRBV3-2) and TRBJ1-4; 11 bases are shared with TRBD1. The CDR3 loop spans 16 amino acids. The germline gives CDR1 LGHDT, CDR2 YNNKEL (reference sequence). The J segment lost 7 bases and the V segment lost 2 bases, leaving 6 bases of the junction unmatched. In nucleotides, the CDR3 is TGTGCCAGCAGCCAATACGGGACAGGGGGACTTGAAAAACTGTTTTTT. Translated: CASSQYGTGGLEKLFF.

The count of this clone is one. The rearrangement uses TRBV2 and TRBJ2-5, with 8 bases aligning to TRBD2. CDR3 length: 15 residues. Germline values: CDR1 SNHLY, CDR2 FYNNEI. The J segment lost 4 bases and the V segment lost 7 bases, leaving 11 bases of the junction unmatched. CDR3 nucleotides: TGTGCCAGCAAAGGTGCCGGGCTAGCGGGAGAGACCCAGTACTTC. This encodes CASKGAGLAGETQYF.

This chain links TRBV12-2 with TRBJ1-6. TRBV12-2 is described as a pseudogene. The CDR3 consists of 11 residues. CDR3 in DNA: TGTGCAAGTCGCACCGTGGGTTCCCTCCACTTT. Translated, it gives CASRTVGSLHF.

The chain carries TRBV30 and TRBJ2-7; tentatively, D is TRBD1 or TRBD2 (7 bases each). Germline V gene sequence: CDR1 GTSNPN, CDR2 SVGIG (reference sequence). The CDR3 length is 15 residues. With 2 bases removed from V and 4 bases from J, the gap between germline ends came to 18 bases. The CDR3 nucleotides are TGTGCCTGGAGTTCGGGGGGCAGGGGGACATACGAGCAGTACTTC. Protein product: CAWSSGGRGTYEQYF.

The chain combines TRBV6-6 with TRBJ2-5; D uncertain. The V and J ends lost 3 bases and 2 bases respectively, with 10 bases between them. Germline CDR1 reads MNHNY; CDR2 reads SVGAGI (reference sequence). The length of the CDR3 is 14 residues. CDR3 residues: CASSYIAEQETQYF. The CDR3 region has the DNA TGTGCCAGCAGTTATATCGCGGAACAAGAGACCCAGTACTTC.

The chain joins TRBV4-3 to TRBJ2-1, with 14 bases lining up with TRBD2. Looked up from germline, CDR1 is LGHNA and CDR2 is YSLEER. With 3 bases clipped from V and 2 bases from J, the junction kept 3 bases outside the gene matches. The length of the CDR3 is 17 residues. The DNA of the CDR3 is TGCGCCAGCAGCCACCAGACTAGCGGGGGGGCCTACAATGAGCAGTTCTTC. Translation gives CASSHQTSGGAYNEQFF.

V usage is TRBV9 and J usage is TRBJ2-1; 8 bases map to TRBD2. V shed 2 bases, J shed 0 bases, and the junction held 19 bases outside the gene matches. The CDR3 loop spans 21 amino acids. In germline, CDR1 is SGDLS, CDR2 YYNGEE. The CDR3 DNA is TGTGCCAGCAGCGTTCCCCTCGCGGGGGGACATAGTCCGAGCTCCTACAATGAGCAGTTCTTC. Amino acids: CASSVPLAGGHSPSSYNEQFF.

V is TRBV3-1 (or the pseudogene TRBV3-2) and J is TRBJ1-1, with TRBD1 as a possible D gene (5 bases). The germline gives CDR1 LGHDT, CDR2 YNNKEL (reference sequence). This CDR3 has 13 residues. Trimming removed 5 bases at V and 6 bases at J, with 13 bases between. The CDR3 nucleotides are TGTGCCAGCAGCTCCGGGGCACCCCCTGAAGCTTTCTTT. Protein sequence: CASSSGAPPEAFF.

V is TRBV30 and J is TRBJ1-3, with D perhaps TRBD1 (5 bases). Trimming removed 4 bases from V and 5 bases from J, with 21 bases in between. Germline V gene lookup returns CDR1 GTSNPN and CDR2 SVGIG (reference sequence). The CDR3 runs 16 residues. Here the CDR3 reads CAWIPGRGLSRNTIYF. The CDR3 bases are TGTGCCTGGATCCCAGGGCGGGGGTTGAGTAGAAACACCATATATTTT. Based on the CDR3 plus reference TRBV30 and TRBJ1-3, the full variable domain is SQTIHQWPATLVQPVGSPLSLECTVEGTSNPNLYWYRQAAGRGLQLLFYSVGIGQISSEVPQNLSASRPQDRQFILSSKKLLLSDSGFYLCAWIPGRGLSRNTIYFGEGSWLTVV.

CDR3 DNA sequence: TGTGCCACCAGCAGGACCGGGACAGGGGGCAGGATCGGGGAGCTGTTTTTT. This codes for CATSRTGTGGRIGELFF. V is TRBV15 and J is TRBJ2-2, with 12 bases that match TRBD1. CDR1 is LNHNV, CDR2 YYDKDF, per germline (reference sequence). The CDR3 loop spans 17 amino acids. With 3 bases clipped from V and 7 bases from J, the junction kept 9 bases outside the gene matches. The full variable domain, its missing parts supplied by reference TRBV15 and TRBJ2-2, is DAMVIQNPRYQVTQFGKPVTLSCSQTLNHNVMYWYQQKSSQAPKLLFHYYDKDFNNEADTPDNFQSRRPNTSFCFLDIRSPGLGDTAMYLCATSRTGTGGRIGELFFGEGSRLTVL.

This sequence joins TRBV30 and TRBJ1-6; the match to TRBD1 covers 7 bases. The CDR3 runs 16 residues. Per germline, CDR1 GTSNPN and CDR2 SVGIG (reference sequence). V trimming: 1 base; J trimming: 5 bases; junction bases outside the gene matches: 8. In DNA form, the CDR3 reads TGTGCCTGGAGTGGACGCGCCGGGACAGATAATTCACCCCTCCACTTT. Encoded protein: CAWSGRAGTDNSPLHF.

This sequence joins TRBV5-1 and TRBJ1-4; D not resolved. This CDR3 is 15 amino acids long. CDR1 and CDR2 (germline): SGHRS, YFSETQ. Trimming left V 4 bases short and J 7 bases short, with 17 bases between. This chain's CDR3 is CASSPVGGGSEKLFF. The CDR3 DNA sequence: TGCGCCAGCAGCCCGGTGGGTGGCGGTAGTGAAAAACTGTTTTTT.

This chain joins TRBV5-5 and TRBJ2-3; 8 nucleotides agree with TRBD1. After removal of 4 bases from V and 1 base from J, the junction contained 8 bases not matched to a gene. Germline-derived CDR1 and CDR2 are SGHKS and YYEKEE (reference sequence). CDR3 length equals 16 residues. The CDR3 nucleotides read TGTGCCAGCAGCCAAGGACAGGGTTTGGGCACAGATACGCAGTATTTT. This codes for CASSQGQGLGTDTQYF.

V gene TRBV6-5 combines with J gene TRBJ1-1, with 9 positions matching TRBD1. The CDR3 has 13 amino acids. Germline values: CDR1 MNHEY, CDR2 SVGAGI. Trimming removed 5 bases from V and 6 bases from J; junction bases left unmatched: 4. The CDR3: CASSRQGGSEAFF. DNA of the CDR3: TGTGCCAGCAGTCGACAGGGGGGTTCTGAAGCTTTCTTT.

This clone was seen only a few times. V gene TRBV6-5 combines with J gene TRBJ2-1; D remains ambiguous. Looked up from germline, CDR1 is MNHEY and CDR2 is SVGAGI. Trimming shortened V by 2 bases and J by 3 bases, and 11 bases separated the two germline ends. The CDR3 runs 15 residues. The chain's CDR3 is CASSYRHKGYNEQFF. DNA of the CDR3: TGTGCCAGCAGTTACCGTCATAAAGGCTACAATGAGCAGTTCTTC.

This rearrangement joins TRBV7-8 to TRBJ2-2, with 8 bases aligning to TRBD2. Germline loops: CDR1 SGHVS, CDR2 FQNEAQ. The CDR3 is 16 amino acids. With V trimmed by 5 bases and J by 0 bases, 5 bases remained unmatched. The CDR3 sequence: CASSPRGGANTGELFF. The CDR3 region has the DNA TGTGCCAGCAGCCCCCGGGGGGGCGCGAACACCGGGGAGCTGTTTTTT.

The CDR3 region has the DNA TGTGCCAGCAGCTTCCCGTCGACGGGTAACTATGGCTACACCTTC. Its protein is CASSFPSTGNYGYTF. The rearrangement uses TRBV5-6 and TRBJ1-2; D is unclear. CDR3 length equals 15 residues. Germline V lookup: CDR1 SGHDT, CDR2 YYEEEE. V lost 2 bases and J 1 base, leaving 12 bases between the germline ends.

The CDR3 spells CASSMDDRGGNQPQHF. The CDR3 DNA reads TGTGCCAGTAGTATGGATGACCGGGGCGGCAATCAGCCCCAGCATTTT. The gene calls are TRBV19 and TRBJ1-5; possibly TRBD1 for D (5 bases). Germline CDR1 and CDR2: LNHDA and SQIVND (reference sequence). V lost 3 bases to trimming and J lost 2 bases, with 14 bases between them. This CDR3 has 16 residues.

The chain links TRBV30 to TRBJ2-2, with 9 positions matching TRBD1. CDR1 and CDR2 (germline): GTSNPN, SVGIG (reference sequence). Trimming at V came to 2 bases and at J to 5 bases, leaving 3 bases not matched to a gene. The CDR3 extends over 14 amino acids. The CDR3 sequence: CAWSSGTGTGELFF. The CDR3 nucleotides read TGTGCCTGGAGTTCCGGGACAGGGACCGGGGAGCTGTTTTTT.

The chain uses TRBV19 and TRBJ1-5; perhaps TRBD1 as D (6 bases). There are 12 residues in the CDR3. Germline V CDR1 and CDR2: LNHDA, SQIVND (reference sequence). Trimming pared 7 bases from V and 6 bases from J, leaving 10 bases between. The CDR3 is CASKTGTQPQHF. CDR3 sequence (DNA): TGTGCCAGTAAGACAGGTACTCAGCCCCAGCATTTT.

The rearrangement uses TRBV6-4 and TRBJ2-3; D is tentatively TRBD1 or TRBD2 (5 bases each). V was trimmed by 2 bases and J by 1 base, leaving 10 bases between them. Germline assignment: CDR1 MRHNA and CDR2 SNTAGT. CDR3 length equals 15 residues. CDR3 in amino acids: CASSDGGSRTDTQYF. For the CDR3, the DNA is TGTGCCAGCAGTGACGGGGGATCTCGCACAGATACGCAGTATTTT.

The rearrangement links TRBV4-3 to TRBJ2-7; the match to TRBD1 covers 11 bases. Germline V gives CDR1 LGHNA, CDR2 YSLEER. The CDR3 has 17 amino acids. V trimming: 3 bases; J trimming: 0 bases; junction bases outside the gene matches: 7. CDR3 bases: TGCGCCAGCAGCCAGGGAGGACAGGGGGCTTTCTCCTACGAGCAGTACTTC. Encoded protein: CASSQGGQGAFSYEQYF.

The CDR3 DNA reads as TGTGCCAGCAGCACTCGAGCCAGGGCCACCGAAGATACGCAGTATTTT. Translation: CASSTRARATEDTQYF. The chain joins TRBV9 to TRBJ2-3, with D maybe TRBD1 (5 bases). Germline CDR1 SGDLS, CDR2 YYNGEE. Trimming removed 4 bases from V and 5 bases from J, with 20 bases in between. This CDR3 spans 16 amino acids.

Only a few counts were recorded for this clone. The V call is TRBV9, the J call TRBJ2-7, with D possibly TRBD1 on 6 matching bases. V dropped 4 bases and J dropped 2 bases, with 16 bases sitting between them. CDR1 SGDLS and CDR2 YYNGEE come from the germline V gene. This CDR3 has 15 amino acids. The CDR3 protein is CASSPAIQGTYEQYF. The CDR3, as DNA: TGTGCCAGCAGCCCAGCCATTCAGGGGACCTACGAGCAGTACTTC.

This chain connects TRBV19 to TRBJ2-3; 10 bases are a match to TRBD2. Germline lookup yields CDR1 LNHDA and CDR2 SQIVND (reference sequence). J was trimmed by 2 bases and V by 4 bases; bases with no gene match: 9. This CDR3 is built from 17 residues. The CDR3 DNA is TGTGCCAGTAGTAATAGGCCTAGCGGGGGCCTCACAGATACGCAGTATTTT. Residues: CASSNRPSGGLTDTQYF. The full variable domain, with the rest looked up from reference TRBV19 and TRBJ2-3, is DGGITQSPKYLFRKEGQNVTLSCEQNLNHDAMYWYRQDPGQGLRLIYYSQIVNDFQKGDIAEGYSVSREKKESFPLTVTSAQKNPTAFYLCASSNRPSGGLTDTQYFGPGTRLTVL.

The V call is TRBV6-5, the J call TRBJ1-4; a possible D gene is TRBD1 (5 bases). The CDR3 runs to 14 residues. The germline V and J ends were trimmed by 2 bases and 4 bases, with 8 bases remaining between them. Germline V gene lookup returns CDR1 MNHEY and CDR2 SVGAGI. DNA for the CDR3: TGTGCCAGCAGTTACGGGACGTATAATGAAAAACTGTTTTTT. Its protein product is CASSYGTYNEKLFF.

The chain joins TRBV29-1 to TRBJ2-5, with 8 bases aligning to TRBD1. V lost 3 bases and J lost 5; bases outside the gene matches: 5. The CDR3 covers 13 residues. Germline CDR1 and CDR2: SQVTM and ANQGSEA. The chain's CDR3 is CSVDQGARETQYF. DNA of the CDR3: TGCAGCGTTGATCAGGGGGCGCGGGAGACCCAGTACTTC.

The V gene is TRBV7-2, the J gene TRBJ1-2; D is possibly TRBD1 (5 bases). This CDR3 spans 15 amino acids. V dropped 0 bases and J dropped 3 bases, with 11 bases sitting between them. Germline CDR1 reads SGHTA; CDR2 reads FQGNSA. The DNA for the CDR3 is TGTGCCAGCAGCTTAGCCCGGGACTCTCACTATGGCTACACCTTC. It is translated as CASSLARDSHYGYTF.

The gene calls are TRBV19 and TRBJ2-3, with TRBD1 matching over 7 bases. The J segment lost 2 bases and the V segment lost 11 bases, leaving 13 bases of the junction unmatched. The germline gives CDR1 LNHDA, CDR2 SQIVND (reference sequence). This CDR3 has 15 amino acids. The CDR3 sequence is CAVNPTGRDTDTQYF. DNA for the CDR3: TGTGCCGTTAACCCGACAGGGAGAGACACAGATACGCAGTATTTT.